The 28 T cell receptor beta chains below were found in one sample sequenced in a study of response to subunit inactivated influenza vaccine. TCRdb called the RT-PCR reads again in MiXCR, with one record for every CDR3 protein. The sample records some 800,000 distinct CDR3 sequences, 20% to 25% being singletons. The sequencing here drew on PBMCs from blood, taken less than 6 days after vaccination. The receptors stem from a man in his fifties or sixties who received an inactivated influenza vaccine.

The CDR3 spells CASSEKRARANYGYTF. In DNA form, the CDR3 reads TGTGCCAGCAGTGAAAAAAGGGCTCGAGCTAACTATGGCTACACCTTC. The rearrangement links TRBV2 to TRBJ1-2; D is ambiguous. Germline V gene sequence: CDR1 SNHLY, CDR2 FYNNEI. Deletions cut 2 bases from V and 0 bases from J, with 13 bases between. The CDR3 length is 16 residues. The full variable domain, in which reference TRBV2 and TRBJ1-2 provide the parts outside the CDR3, is EPEVTQTPSHQVTQMGQEVILRCVPISNHLYFYWYRQILGQKVEFLVSFYNNEISEKSEIFDDQFSVERPDGSNFTLKIRSTKLEDSAMYFCASSEKRARANYGYTFGSGTRLTVV.

This clonotype came up a few times. V is TRBV20-1 and J is TRBJ2-2; D unresolved. From germline, CDR1 is DFQATT and CDR2 SNEGSKA (reference sequence). The CDR3 loop spans 12 amino acids. V lost 4 bases and J lost 6, with 9 bases in between. CDR3 sequence reads: CSATVGAGELFF. CDR3 in DNA: TGCAGTGCTACCGTGGGCGCCGGGGAGCTGTTTTTT.

This clonotype was observed a few times. This chain joins TRBV20-1 and TRBJ2-7, with TRBD2 matching over 11 bases. Trimming removed 0 bases from V and 4 bases from J; junction bases left unmatched: 5. The CDR3 is 15 residues long. Germline CDR1 reads DFQATT; CDR2 reads SNEGSKA (reference sequence). The CDR3 DNA sequence: TGCAGTGCTAGAGATCTAATAGCGGGAGGGTACGAGCAGTACTTC. This encodes CSARDLIAGGYEQYF.

This clonotype occurred a few times. The chain recombines TRBV20-1 with TRBJ2-5; 9 bases map to TRBD2. V gave up 3 bases and J gave up 2 bases; unmatched junction bases: 7. Per the germline V gene, CDR1 is DFQATT and CDR2 is SNEGSKA (reference sequence). The CDR3 runs to 15 residues. The CDR3 DNA sequence: TGCAGTGCTAGGTCCGTGACTAGCGGACAAGAGACCCAGTACTTC. This gives the protein CSARSVTSGQETQYF.

J is TRBJ1-1 and V is TRBV29-1; 8 nucleotides agree with TRBD1. The CDR3 runs 14 residues. V was pared by 1 base and J by 3 bases, with 4 bases of the junction left unmatched. Per the germline V gene, CDR1 is SQVTM and CDR2 is ANQGSEA. CDR3: CSVEVQGGYTEAFF. DNA for the CDR3: TGCAGCGTTGAAGTACAGGGGGGGTACACTGAAGCTTTCTTT.

This clonotype was seen a few times. The chain combines TRBV12-3 or TRBV12-4 with TRBJ1-2; no clear D gene. The V end lost 5 bases, the J end lost 7 bases, and 14 bases lay between the germline ends. The CDR3 runs 13 residues. The CDR3 loop is CASSGRVFGGYTF. The DNA of the CDR3 is TGTGCCAGCAGTGGCCGAGTTTTTGGTGGCTACACCTTC.

In nucleotides, the CDR3 is TGCAGTGCTCAAGGGACTCTGGAGGAAAAACTGTTTTTT. Encoded protein: CSAQGTLEEKLFF. The chain has TRBV20-1 and TRBJ1-4, with D perhaps matching TRBD1 (5 bases). This CDR3 region has 13 residues. Germline V lookup: CDR1 DFQATT, CDR2 SNEGSKA (reference sequence). Trimming removed 5 bases from V and 8 bases from J, with 15 bases in between.

There are many counts of this clonotype. V usage is TRBV12-3 or TRBV12-4 and J usage is TRBJ1-1; 7 bases are a match to TRBD1. This CDR3 has 14 residues. Losses at the gene ends were 5 bases for V and 4 bases for J; bases not matched to a gene: 7. The CDR3 DNA is TGTGCCAGCAGTGTTACAGGGGCGTCCACTGAAGCTTTCTTT. Protein sequence: CASSVTGASTEAFF.

This clonotype was seen more than once but under ten times. This rearrangement joins TRBV6-2 or TRBV6-3 to TRBJ2-7; TRBD2 matches 15 bases. CDR1 is MNHEY and CDR2 is SVGEGT in the germline V gene. The trim removed 2 bases at V and 3 bases at J, leaving 14 bases unmatched. The CDR3 is 20 amino acids. CDR3 DNA: TGTGCCAGCAGTTACCCGCGTATGGGGACTAGCGGGAGGCTCATCTACGAGCAGTACTTC. This sequence encodes CASSYPRMGTSGRLIYEQYF.

This clonotype turned up a few times. V is TRBV6-5 and J is TRBJ2-1; D not certain. The germline V and J ends were trimmed by 2 bases and 4 bases, with 6 bases remaining between them. The CDR3 contains 13 residues. The germline CDR1 and CDR2 sequences are MNHEY and SVGAGI. The CDR3 DNA is TGTGCCAGCAGTTACGACGGATACAATGAGCAGTTCTTC. This encodes CASSYDGYNEQFF.

The sample holds many counts of this clonotype. The J gene is TRBJ2-3, the V gene TRBV5-1, with 10 nucleotides matching TRBD1. This CDR3 contains 14 residues. CDR1 is SGHRS and CDR2 is YFSETQ in the germline V gene. J was trimmed by 3 bases and V by 4 bases; bases with no gene match: 2. CDR3 sequence: CASSPGQGTDTQYF. The CDR3 DNA follows: TGCGCCAGCAGCCCGGGACAGGGGACAGATACGCAGTATTTT.

The J gene is TRBJ1-5, the V gene TRBV6-1, with 8 bases that match TRBD1. Germline assignment: CDR1 MNHNS and CDR2 SASEGT. This CDR3 is 16 amino acids long. The V and J ends lost 6 bases and 0 bases, in that order; junction bases with no gene match: 7. CDR3 sequence: CASRGGQGGSNQPQHF. DNA of the CDR3: TGTGCCAGCAGGGGTGGACAGGGTGGTAGCAATCAGCCCCAGCATTTT.

This clonotype has only a few counts. The J gene is TRBJ2-1, the V gene TRBV24-1; 15 bases fit TRBD2. This CDR3 comprises 17 residues. Germline assignment: CDR1 KGHDR and CDR2 SFDVKD. V was pared by 2 bases and J by 5 bases, with 3 bases of the junction left unmatched. This chain's CDR3 is CATSDSGLAGGDNEQFF. CDR3 DNA sequence: TGTGCCACCAGTGATTCGGGACTAGCGGGGGGCGACAATGAGCAGTTCTTC.

This clonotype was seen a few times. The rearrangement joins TRBV29-1 to TRBJ1-2; 7 bases are a match to TRBD1. The CDR3 is 13 residues long. Germline CDR1 reads SQVTM; CDR2 reads ANQGSEA. The V segment lost 8 bases and the J segment 5 bases; nucleotides outside the gene matches: 11. The CDR3 region is CSTITGDPYGYTF. The CDR3 nucleotides are TGCAGCACAATTACAGGGGATCCTTATGGCTACACCTTC.

The J gene is TRBJ1-6, the V gene TRBV5-6, with a weak D call TRBD1 (6 bases). CDR1 SGHDT and CDR2 YYEEEE come from the germline V gene. The germline V and J ends were trimmed by 4 bases and 7 bases, with 18 bases remaining between them. This CDR3 region has 16 residues. CDR3 nucleotide sequence: TGTGCCAGCAGCCATCTAACAGGGATCTGGAATTCACCCCTCCACTTT. Translating it yields CASSHLTGIWNSPLHF.

This clonotype was found a few times. V gene TRBV4-2 combines with J gene TRBJ2-1; 13 positions match TRBD2. The trim removed 5 bases at V and 0 bases at J, leaving 19 bases unmatched. Germline V gene data show CDR1 as LGHNA and CDR2 as YNFKEQ. The length of the CDR3 is 22 residues. The CDR3 spells CASSEAGTSGMRVGYSYNEQFF. In nucleotides, the CDR3 is TGTGCCAGCAGCGAAGCCGGGACTAGCGGGATGCGAGTCGGATACTCCTACAATGAGCAGTTCTTC.

This clonotype was seen a handful of times. The gene calls are TRBV20-1 and TRBJ2-7; the D gene is possibly TRBD1 (6 bases). CDR3 length: 12 residues. The germline V gene encodes CDR1 DFQATT and CDR2 SNEGSKA (reference sequence). Trimming took off 7 bases at V and 4 bases at J, with 14 bases between the two ends. The CDR3 spells CSVLQGSYEQYF. The DNA for the CDR3 is TGCAGTGTTTTACAGGGCTCGTACGAGCAGTACTTC.

The table lists this clonotype with a few counts. Its ends do not fully match the called genes, so a read error is possible. This chain uses TRBV5-5 with TRBJ2-7; TRBD2 is a possible D gene (6 bases). This CDR3 is 15 amino acids long. CDR1 SGHKS and CDR2 YYEKEE come from the germline V gene (reference sequence). The CDR3 nucleotides are TGTGCCAGCAGCTTGGACGGGGGAACGTCCTTCGAGCAGTACTTC. Translated: CASSLDGGTSFEQYF.

V is TRBV5-1 and J is TRBJ2-7, with 8 bases that match TRBD1. There are 13 residues in the CDR3. V lost 3 bases and J lost 3; bases outside the gene matches: 2. CDR1 and CDR2 from the germline V gene are SGHRS and YFSETQ. CDR3 sequence: CASSSGQVYEQYF. The CDR3 bases are TGCGCCAGCAGCTCGGGACAGGTCTACGAGCAGTACTTC.

This chain connects TRBV5-1 to TRBJ2-1; 7 positions agree with TRBD1. CDR3 length equals 12 residues. Germline V CDR1 and CDR2: SGHRS, YFSETQ. The V and J ends lost 3 bases and 14 bases, in that order; junction bases with no gene match: 8. CDR3 DNA sequence: TGCGCCAGCAGCTCCGACAGGGTTAACAAGTTCTTC. As protein: CASSSDRVNKFF.

The CDR3 sequence: CASSSGTGRETQYF. CDR3 bases: TGCGCCAGCAGCTCAGGGACAGGGAGAGAAACCCAGTACTTC. The chain has TRBV5-1 and TRBJ2-5; the match to TRBD1 covers 9 bases. Germline CDR1 and CDR2: SGHRS and YFSETQ. This CDR3 is 14 amino acids long. With 3 bases clipped from V and 8 bases from J, the junction kept 8 bases outside the gene matches.

This clonotype was seen a handful of times. V is TRBV12-3 or TRBV12-4 and J is TRBJ1-3; 9 nucleotides line up with TRBD1. The CDR3 loop spans 15 amino acids. The trim removed 6 bases at V and 0 bases at J, leaving 3 bases unmatched. The CDR3 loop is CASRPTGGSGNTIYF. CDR3 bases: TGTGCCAGCAGACCGACAGGGGGCTCTGGAAACACCATATATTTT.

In this sample, this clonotype turned up a few times. The V call is TRBV9, the J call TRBJ2-2, with 8 bases that match TRBD2. Germline CDR1 SGDLS, CDR2 YYNGEE. This CDR3 has 15 residues. The trim removed 3 bases at V and 6 bases at J, leaving 7 bases unmatched. CDR3 amino acids: CASSDRGGTPGELFF. CDR3 coding DNA: TGTGCCAGCAGCGATCGGGGGGGCACCCCCGGGGAGCTGTTTTTT.

This clonotype was counted at least ten times. This chain uses TRBV12-3 or TRBV12-4 with TRBJ2-7, with a tentative D call TRBD2 (5 bases). The V gene lost 3 bases and the J gene lost 7 bases, with 7 bases spanning the gap. The CDR3 is 11 residues long. CDR3 residues: CASSFSGEQYF. CDR3 nucleotide sequence: TGTGCCAGCAGTTTCTCGGGAGAGCAGTACTTC.

A few counts support this clonotype. The genes are TRBV6-1 and TRBJ1-1; 12 bases are shared with TRBD1. The CDR3 has 16 amino acids. The junction had 6 bases not matched to a gene; V was cut back by 6 bases and J by 1 base. Germline CDR1 and CDR2: MNHNS and SASEGT. Here the CDR3 DNA reads TGTGCCAGCAGCGGGACAGGGGGCCCGCAGAACACTGAAGCTTTCTTT. It translates to CASSGTGGPQNTEAFF.

This clonotype turned up a few times. The V gene is TRBV29-1, the J gene TRBJ2-5; D may match TRBD1 or TRBD2 (5 bases each). Germline V gene lookup returns CDR1 SQVTM and CDR2 ANQGSEA. The length of the CDR3 is 13 residues. V was cut by 7 bases and J by 2 bases, with 14 bases left in between. The CDR3 region is CSAREGPQETQYF. The CDR3 coding sequence is TGCAGCGCTAGAGAGGGGCCTCAAGAGACCCAGTACTTC.

The table lists this clonotype with many counts. The chain couples TRBV12-3 or TRBV12-4 to TRBJ2-2; D gene unclear. V was clipped by 7 bases and J by 3 bases, with 6 bases between them. CDR3 length equals 12 residues. The CDR3 loop is CASTLYTGELFF. Here the CDR3 DNA reads TGTGCCAGCACTCTCTACACCGGGGAGCTGTTTTTT.

The chain combines TRBV6-1 with TRBJ1-5; TRBD1 aligns across 7 bases. V trimming: 6 bases; J trimming: 0 bases; junction bases outside the gene matches: 5. The CDR3 is 15 amino acids. Germline V gives CDR1 MNHNS, CDR2 SASEGT. The DNA of the CDR3 is TGTGCCAGCAGCCGACAGGGCGATAGCAATCAGCCCCAGCATTTT. Translated: CASSRQGDSNQPQHF.